The next 25 T cell receptor beta chains were all read from a single sample in a study of T-cell memory formation after mild COVID-19. TCRdb re-analysed the 5' RACE reads in MiXCR, keeping a single row per CDR3 protein. The table shows around 300,000 distinct CDR3 sequences, with roughly 13% occurring only once. Sequencing input: PBMCs or a T cell subset sorted from them (not recorded which). All receptors come from a man aged 18 to 30 who had mild COVID-19 (a few samples of this study predate the infection). Cell type and time point are not known.

This clonotype was counted a few times. The chain has TRBV7-2 and TRBJ2-7; D may correspond to TRBD1 or TRBD2 (5 bases each). Per germline, CDR1 SGHTA and CDR2 FQGNSA. The CDR3 has 13 residues. Trimming left V 4 bases short and J 2 bases short, with 9 bases between. CDR3 sequence: CASSSRDPYEQYF. Written as DNA, the CDR3 is TGTGCCAGCAGCTCCCGGGACCCCTACGAGCAGTACTTC.

This clonotype was observed many times. CDR3 region: CASSQGPGWAGEQYF. As DNA, the CDR3 is TGCGCCAGCAGCCAAGGTCCAGGGTGGGCGGGAGAGCAGTACTTC. The chain employs TRBV4-3 and TRBJ2-7, with D tentatively TRBD2 (6 bases). Germline CDR1 reads LGHNA; CDR2 reads YSLEER. The germline V and J ends were trimmed by 1 base and 7 bases, with 17 bases remaining between them. CDR3 length: 15 residues.

The CDR3 sequence is CSARDYGTQGANVLTF. For the CDR3, the DNA is TGCAGTGCTAGAGATTACGGGACACAGGGGGCCAACGTCCTGACTTTC. The V and J genes are TRBV20-1 and TRBJ2-6; TRBD1 is a possible D gene (6 bases). CDR1 is DFQATT and CDR2 is SNEGSKA in the germline V gene (reference sequence). V lost 0 bases to trimming and J lost 4 bases, with 13 bases between them. This CDR3 region has 16 residues.

This clonotype came up many times. V is TRBV3-1 and J is TRBJ2-3; tentatively, D is TRBD2 (7 bases). This CDR3 region has 15 residues. CDR1 is LGHDT, CDR2 YNNKEL, per germline (reference sequence). The V gene lost 1 base and the J gene lost 4 bases, with 12 bases spanning the gap. CDR3 amino acids: CASSQGGGPSDTQYF. CDR3 in DNA: TGTGCCAGCAGCCAAGGCGGGGGCCCATCAGATACGCAGTATTTT.

This clonotype was observed a handful of times. V and J are TRBV6-5 and TRBJ1-2; 8 positions agree with TRBD1. Germline-derived CDR1 and CDR2 are MNHEY and SVGAGI. V trimming: 0 bases; J trimming: 5 bases; junction bases outside the gene matches: 2. The CDR3 runs 14 residues. The CDR3 DNA sequence: TGTGCCAGCAGTTACTCCCAGGGGGCGTATGGCTACACCTTC. Protein product: CASSYSQGAYGYTF.

This clonotype was counted between two and nine times. V and J are TRBV6-5 and TRBJ2-1, with 11 bases that match TRBD2. V trimming: 6 bases; J trimming: 6 bases; junction bases outside the gene matches: 7. CDR3 length: 15 residues. Germline V gene data show CDR1 as MNHEY and CDR2 as SVGAGI. CDR3: CASRPLAGGINEQFF. The CDR3, as DNA: TGTGCCAGCAGGCCCCTAGCGGGGGGTATCAATGAGCAGTTCTTC.

The J gene is TRBJ1-2, the V gene TRBV5-1, with D unclear. The CDR3 spans 15 residues. V lost 4 bases and J 0 bases, leaving 13 bases between the germline ends. The germline gives CDR1 SGHRS, CDR2 YFSETQ. The CDR3 here is CASSVDLRANYGYTF. CDR3 bases: TGCGCCAGCAGCGTGGACCTCCGGGCTAACTATGGCTACACCTTC.

This clonotype came up a few times. The rearrangement uses TRBV7-2 and TRBJ2-1, with 9 positions matching TRBD1. The CDR3 has 15 amino acids. J lost 3 bases, V lost 6 bases, and 6 bases had no gene match. The germline CDR1 and CDR2 sequences are SGHTA and FQGNSA. The CDR3 region is CASRADRGVYNEQFF. The CDR3 DNA is TGTGCCAGCAGAGCAGACAGGGGGGTCTACAATGAGCAGTTCTTC. Based on the CDR3 plus reference TRBV7-2 and TRBJ2-1, the full variable domain is GAGVSQSPSNKVTEKGKDVELRCDPISGHTALYWYRQSLGQGLEFLIYFQGNSAPDKSGLPSDRFSAERTGGSVSTLTIQRTQQEDSAVYLCASRADRGVYNEQFFGPGTRLTVL.

The table lists this clonotype with many counts. The chain uses TRBV15 and TRBJ1-1, with D maybe TRBD1 (5 bases). CDR1 LNHNV and CDR2 YYDKDF come from the germline V gene (reference sequence). Between the trimmed V and J ends, which lost 1 base and 8 bases, there was a span of 11 bases. The CDR3 contains 13 residues. CDR3 region: CATSRASRAEAFF. In DNA, the CDR3 is TGTGCCACCAGCAGAGCCAGCAGGGCCGAAGCTTTCTTT.

The chain carries TRBV20-1 and TRBJ1-5, with D maybe TRBD1 (5 bases). CDR3 length: 14 residues. Trimming removed 3 bases from V and 4 bases from J, with 13 bases in between. Germline V gene data show CDR1 as DFQATT and CDR2 as SNEGSKA (reference sequence). CDR3 in DNA: TGCAGTGCTAGCAAGGGGATAGCAAATCAGCCCCAGCATTTT. Amino acids: CSASKGIANQPQHF.

The V gene is TRBV10-2, the J gene TRBJ2-7, with 10 bases fitting TRBD2. Trimming cost V 3 bases and J 2 bases; bases outside gene matches: 4. The CDR3 contains 15 residues. The germline gives CDR1 WSHSY, CDR2 SAAADI. The CDR3: CASSEKGLATYEQYF. The CDR3 DNA sequence: TGCGCCAGCAGTGAAAAGGGACTAGCGACCTACGAGCAGTACTTC.

V usage is TRBV29-1 and J usage is TRBJ1-4; TRBD1 might be the D (6 bases). The V and J ends lost 6 bases and 8 bases respectively, with 19 bases between them. There are 14 residues in the CDR3. Germline V gene sequence: CDR1 SQVTM, CDR2 ANQGSEA. CDR3 sequence: CSVTPRGQGEKLFF. The CDR3 DNA sequence: TGCAGCGTAACCCCCCGGGGGCAGGGGGAAAAACTGTTTTTT.

This clonotype was counted ten times or more. The chain is built from TRBV5-1 and TRBJ2-3; D unresolved. The CDR3 is 14 amino acids. V was pared by 4 bases and J by 0 bases, with 9 bases between. Germline CDR1 is SGHRS and CDR2 is YFSETQ. The CDR3 reads CASSPNFSTDTQYF. CDR3 in DNA: TGCGCCAGCAGCCCCAACTTCAGCACAGATACGCAGTATTTT.

This clonotype appeared a few times. CDR3 nucleotide sequence: TGTGCCAGCACCCCCCGGCGGGGGGCCTACAATGAGCAGTTCTTC. Translation gives CASTPRRGAYNEQFF. V and J are TRBV6-5 and TRBJ2-1, with 8 bases identical to TRBD2. Germline CDR1 and CDR2: MNHEY and SVGAGI. Trimming removed 7 bases from V and 2 bases from J; junction bases left unmatched: 7. The CDR3 sequence is 15 residues long.

This clonotype came up a few times. In DNA, the CDR3 is TGTGCCAGCACCACCTCGAGGGTCAACTCCTACGAGCAGTACTTC. Protein: CASTTSRVNSYEQYF. The chain links TRBV28 to TRBJ2-7; possibly TRBD2 for D (5 bases). Trimming left V 7 bases short and J 0 bases short, with 16 bases between. Germline CDR1 is MDHEN and CDR2 is SYDVKM. The CDR3 consists of 15 residues.

The chain couples TRBV7-9 to TRBJ1-5; TRBD1 matches at 7 bases. Germline CDR1 and CDR2: SEHNR and FQNEAQ (reference sequence). J was trimmed by 3 bases and V by 5 bases; bases with no gene match: 4. CDR3 length: 14 amino acids. As DNA, the CDR3 is TGTGCCAGCAGCCCCACAGGGGACAATCAGCCCCAGCATTTT. The encoded protein is CASSPTGDNQPQHF. Full variable domain (outside the CDR3, taken from reference TRBV7-9 and TRBJ1-5): DTGVSQNPRHKITKRGQNVTFRCDPISEHNRLYWYRQTLGQGPEFLTYFQNEAQLEKSRLLSDRFSAERPKGSFSTLEIQRTEQGDSAMYLCASSPTGDNQPQHFGDGTRLSIL.

CDR3 sequence reads: CASSDPRGAADTQYF. The CDR3 DNA sequence: TGCGCCAGCAGTGACCCGCGGGGGGCCGCAGATACGCAGTATTTT. V usage is TRBV10-1 and J usage is TRBJ2-3, with 8 bases aligning to TRBD2. The CDR3 runs 15 residues. V lost 3 bases to trimming and J lost 4 bases; unmatched junction nucleotides: 6. Per germline, CDR1 WNHNN and CDR2 SYGVQD (reference sequence).

The chain recombines TRBV4-2 with TRBJ2-5; 8 bases fit TRBD2. The CDR3 has 15 amino acids. The germline V gene has CDR1 LGHNA and CDR2 YNFKEQ. V lost 1 base, J lost 5 bases, and 6 bases stayed unmatched. In DNA form, the CDR3 reads TGTGCCAGCAGCCAAGCGGGGGGGGTCGCGGAGACCCAGTACTTC. Translating gives CASSQAGGVAETQYF.

This clonotype was counted only a few times. The chain recombines TRBV7-3 with TRBJ2-6; D uncertain. This CDR3 is built from 15 residues. CDR1 and CDR2 (germline): SGHTA, FQGTGA. The V gene lost 4 bases and the J gene lost 0 bases, with 7 bases spanning the gap. CDR3 sequence: CASSSSYSGANVLTF. The CDR3 DNA reads TGTGCCAGCAGCTCCTCATACTCTGGGGCCAACGTCCTGACTTTC.

In its sample, this clonotype was seen a few times. The rearrangement links TRBV5-1 to TRBJ2-3; 7 nucleotides line up with TRBD1. This CDR3 region has 14 residues. V dropped 3 bases and J dropped 2; count of bases not matched to a gene: 3. The germline CDR1 and CDR2 sequences are SGHRS and YFSETQ. This CDR3 reads CASSWGTDTDTQYF. Here the CDR3 DNA reads TGCGCCAGCAGCTGGGGGACAGACACAGATACGCAGTATTTT. The complete variable domain, with remaining parts taken from reference TRBV5-1 and TRBJ2-3, reads KAGVTQTPRYLIKTRGQQVTLSCSPISGHRSVSWYQQTPGQGLQFLFEYFSETQRNKGNFPGRFSGRQFSNSRSEMNVSTLELGDSALYLCASSWGTDTDTQYFGPGTRLTVL.

This clonotype appeared a few times. The V gene is TRBV6-2 or TRBV6-3, the J gene TRBJ2-1; 11 bases fit TRBD1. The length of the CDR3 is 17 residues. The germline gives CDR1 MNHEY, CDR2 SVGEGT. V lost 2 bases and J lost 9; bases outside the gene matches: 12. Written as DNA, the CDR3 is TGTGCCAGCAGTTACCTTATTGGGACAGGGGGAGAAACTGAGCAGTTCTTC. Translation: CASSYLIGTGGETEQFF.

The rearrangement uses TRBV4-1 and TRBJ2-2; either TRBD1 or TRBD2 may fit D (6 bases each). The germline CDR1 and CDR2 sequences are MGHRA and YSYEKL. The CDR3 has 16 residues. V was cut by 3 bases and J by 8 bases, with 19 bases left in between. The DNA of the CDR3 is TGCGCCAGCAGCCAGCCGGGACACCCTAGCGTGGGGGAGCTGTTTTTT. This translates into CASSQPGHPSVGELFF.

The chain joins TRBV7-2 to TRBJ2-2; TRBD1 agrees at 9 bases. Per germline, CDR1 SGHTA and CDR2 FQGNSA. J lost 6 bases, V lost 5 bases, and 7 bases had no gene match. This CDR3 spans 15 amino acids. The CDR3 region is CASSSGTGRAGELFF. CDR3 sequence (DNA): TGTGCCAGCAGCAGCGGGACAGGGCGCGCCGGGGAGCTGTTTTTT. The full variable domain, completed using reference TRBV7-2 and TRBJ2-2, is GAGVSQSPSNKVTEKGKDVELRCDPISGHTALYWYRQSLGQGLEFLIYFQGNSAPDKSGLPSDRFSAERTGGSVSTLTIQRTQQEDSAVYLCASSSGTGRAGELFFGEGSRLTVL.

The rearrangement uses TRBV12-3 or TRBV12-4 and TRBJ2-1; D possibly matches TRBD1 or TRBD2 (5 bases each). The CDR3 is made up of 13 amino acids. V shed 5 bases and J shed 9 bases, with 14 bases lying between them. The CDR3 here is CASSRGPPVEQFF. The CDR3 DNA follows: TGTGCCAGCAGTAGGGGACCCCCGGTTGAGCAGTTCTTC.

This sequence joins TRBV2 and TRBJ1-2, with D unclear. CDR1 SNHLY and CDR2 FYNNEI come from the germline V gene. V lost 1 base, J lost 7 bases, and 16 bases lay in between. The CDR3 has 15 amino acids. CDR3 in amino acids: CASSEEFRALSGYTF. The CDR3 DNA reads as TGTGCCAGCAGTGAAGAGTTTAGGGCCCTTTCTGGCTACACCTTC.